The table lists the clone carrying this T cell receptor (beta chain) with a few counts. This specimen comes from a study of T cells after yellow fever vaccination. Germline CDR1 LGHDT, CDR2 YNNKEL (reference sequence). The CDR3 covers 18 residues. Trimming left V 1 base short and J 0 bases short, with 16 bases between. TCRdb independently ran MiXCR on the 5' RACE reads; one entry per CDR3 protein. There are 620,000 or so distinct CDR3 sequences in the sample; around an eighth occur only once, and more than 13% lies in the top ten. This sequence joins TRBV3-1 and TRBJ2-4; D is perhaps TRBD1 (5 bases). The sequence was collected from a young man who received the YFV17D yellow fever vaccine. Sequenced here: PBMCs, sampled on the day of the yellow fever booster vaccination. CDR3 in amino acids: CASSQAIGQPLAKNIQYF. The DNA for the CDR3 is TGTGCCAGCAGCCAAGCCATCGGACAACCACTAGCCAAAAACATTCAGTACTTC.